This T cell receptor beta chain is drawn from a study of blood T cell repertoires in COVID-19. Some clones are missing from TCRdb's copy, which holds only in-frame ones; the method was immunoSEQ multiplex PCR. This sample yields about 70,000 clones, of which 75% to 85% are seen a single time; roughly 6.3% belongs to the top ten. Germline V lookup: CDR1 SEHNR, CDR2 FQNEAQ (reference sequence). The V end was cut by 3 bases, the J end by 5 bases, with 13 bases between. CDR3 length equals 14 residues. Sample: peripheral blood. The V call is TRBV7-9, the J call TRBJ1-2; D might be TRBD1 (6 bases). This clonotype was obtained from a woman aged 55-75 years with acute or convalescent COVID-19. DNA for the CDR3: TGTGCCAGCAGCTTTGTTGGGGGCTCTTATGGCTACACCTTC. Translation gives CASSFVGGSYGYTF.